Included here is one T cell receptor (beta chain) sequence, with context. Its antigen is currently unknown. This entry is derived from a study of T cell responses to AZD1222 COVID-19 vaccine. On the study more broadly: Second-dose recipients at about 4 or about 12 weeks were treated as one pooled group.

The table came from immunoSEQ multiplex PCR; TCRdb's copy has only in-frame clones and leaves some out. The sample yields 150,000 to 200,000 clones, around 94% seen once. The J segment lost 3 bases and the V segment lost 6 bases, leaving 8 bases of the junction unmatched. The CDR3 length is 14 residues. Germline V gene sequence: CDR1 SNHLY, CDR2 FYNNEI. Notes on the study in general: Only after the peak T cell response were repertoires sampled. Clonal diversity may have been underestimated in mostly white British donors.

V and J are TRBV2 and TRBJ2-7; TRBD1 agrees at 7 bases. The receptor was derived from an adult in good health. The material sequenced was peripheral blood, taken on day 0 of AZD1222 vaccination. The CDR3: CASRPMTGIYEQYF. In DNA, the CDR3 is TGTGCCAGCAGACCGATGACAGGGATCTACGAGCAGTACTTC.